This T cell receptor (beta chain) was observed in a study of blood T cell repertoires in COVID-19. Study-wide context: T cells, B-cell-depleted T cells, or PBMCs provided the cDNA or gDNA that served as material.

V was clipped by 2 bases and J by 3 bases, with 8 bases between them. The CDR3 contains 15 residues. Germline-derived CDR1 and CDR2 are MNHNY and SVGAGI (reference sequence). How the authors handled the data: Scientists estimated how many nucleated cells there were by amplifying reference gene primers. The table came from immunoSEQ multiplex PCR; TCRdb's copy has only in-frame clones and leaves some out. The V and J calls and clone size come from that table; D and trimming were worked out from the DNA. The repertoire holds about 270,000 clones, with roughly 85% as singletons. The TCR sequence derives from a woman aged 18-29 years with acute or convalescent COVID-19. The chain joins TRBV6-6 to TRBJ1-6; D may be TRBD1 (6 bases). The sequenced sample consisted of peripheral blood. CDR3 DNA sequence: TGTGCCAGCAGTTACCAGGACAGCTATAATTCACCCCTCCACTTT. Protein: CASSYQDSYNSPLHF.